The 29 T cell receptor beta chains below were found in one sample sequenced in a study of long-term antiretroviral therapy in people with HIV. Version v3.0 of the immunoSEQ assay was performed at survey level. Assay: immunoSEQ multiplex PCR; the TCRdb copy retains only in-frame clones and omits some. The sample holds some 28,000 clones, 85% to 95% seen once. This material consisted of unsorted PBMCs, taken 5.3 years after starting antiretroviral therapy. These receptors were taken from a man aged 50 to 59 with HIV.

V gene TRBV2 combines with J gene TRBJ2-7; 7 bases match TRBD1. The CDR3 length is 14 residues. Germline V gene sequence: CDR1 SNHLY, CDR2 FYNNEI. With 5 bases clipped from V and 3 bases from J, the junction kept 7 bases outside the gene matches. DNA of the CDR3: TGTGCCAGCAGTTCCCATAGACAGGGCTACGAGCAGTACTTC. Protein product: CASSSHRQGYEQYF.

The chain employs TRBV11-2 and TRBJ1-1; the D is unclear. The germline V gene has CDR1 SGHAT and CDR2 FQNNGV. Deletions cut 3 bases from V and 1 base from J, with 6 bases between. This CDR3 has 13 amino acids. The CDR3 is CASSLGRNTEAFF. The CDR3 region has the DNA TGTGCCAGCAGCTTGGGAAGGAACACTGAAGCTTTCTTT.

This chain connects TRBV19 to TRBJ2-3; D might be TRBD1 (6 bases). CDR1 is LNHDA and CDR2 is SQIVND in the germline V gene (reference sequence). CDR3 length equals 15 residues. Trimming took off 8 bases at V and 1 base at J, with 16 bases between the two ends. The CDR3 reads CASATGRWGTDTQYF. The DNA for the CDR3 is TGTGCCAGTGCGACAGGAAGGTGGGGCACAGATACGCAGTATTTT.

The V and J genes are TRBV5-6 and TRBJ1-1, with a weak D call TRBD1 (5 bases). V dropped 4 bases and J dropped 5 bases, with 15 bases sitting between them. Germline lookup yields CDR1 SGHDT and CDR2 YYEEEE. The CDR3 length is 14 residues. The CDR3 DNA reads as TGTGCCAGCAGCCCGGGGGGAGGGCTAACTGAAGCTTTCTTT. It codes for CASSPGGGLTEAFF.

The rearrangement links TRBV27 to TRBJ1-1; perhaps TRBD1 as D (5 bases). The CDR3 runs to 14 residues. Per the germline V gene, CDR1 is MNHEY and CDR2 is SMNVEV (reference sequence). The germline V and J ends were trimmed by 4 bases and 3 bases, with 12 bases remaining between them. CDR3 sequence (DNA): TGTGCCAGCAGTTGGGGGGGGGTTGACACTGAAGCTTTCTTT. This sequence encodes CASSWGGVDTEAFF.

Comments on this clone: A junction end diverges from the germline sequence, so it may reflect a read error. The gene calls are TRBV6-1 and TRBJ1-5; a possible D gene is TRBD1 (5 bases). The germline V gene encodes CDR1 MNHNS and CDR2 SASEGT. CDR3 length: 20 amino acids. CDR3 DNA sequence: TGTGCCAGCAGTGAAATTATCCAGGCTAAGGGGCTTTATAGCGATCAGCCCCAGCATTTT. Its translation is CASSEIIQAKGLYSDQPQHF.

Within the sample, this clone is medium-sized. The chain combines TRBV11-2 with TRBJ1-2, with 11 positions matching TRBD1. The CDR3 length is 15 residues. The germline V gene encodes CDR1 SGHAT and CDR2 FQNNGV. The junction had 6 bases not matched to a gene; V was cut back by 3 bases and J by 6 bases. The CDR3 loop is CASSFSGTGGDGYTF. CDR3 DNA: TGTGCCAGCAGCTTTTCCGGGACAGGGGGTGATGGCTACACCTTC.

The CDR3 spells CASSRQVPISMNTEAFF. DNA of the CDR3: TGTGCCAGCAGCCGACAGGTCCCCATCAGCATGAACACTGAAGCTTTCTTT. This chain connects TRBV7-9 to TRBJ1-1, with D possibly matching TRBD1 (6 bases). The CDR3 is 17 amino acids. V was clipped by 5 bases and J by 0 bases, with 19 bases between them. Germline CDR1 and CDR2: SEHNR and FQNEAQ (reference sequence). The whole variable domain, filled in from reference TRBV7-9 and TRBJ1-1, reads DTGVSQNPRHKITKRGQNVTFRCDPISEHNRLYWYRQTLGQGPEFLTYFQNEAQLEKSRLLSDRFSAERPKGSFSTLEIQRTEQGDSAMYLCASSRQVPISMNTEAFFGQGTRLTVV.

As regards this clone: Other DNA sequences from this sample encode an identical CDR3 as well. The chain couples TRBV6-5 to TRBJ1-2; 8 bases are shared with TRBD1. Germline values: CDR1 MNHEY, CDR2 SVGAGI. J was trimmed by 3 bases and V by 4 bases; bases with no gene match: 1. This CDR3 contains 13 residues. For the CDR3, the DNA is TGTGCCAGCAGTTTGGACAGGGACTATGGCTACACCTTC. It specifies CASSLDRDYGYTF.

V gene TRBV5-4 combines with J gene TRBJ2-3; TRBD1 matches 7 bases. With V trimmed by 7 bases and J by 0 bases, 5 bases remained unmatched. This CDR3 contains 14 residues. Germline lookup yields CDR1 SGHNT and CDR2 YYREEE (reference sequence). The CDR3 spells CASSGTASTDTQYF. CDR3 coding DNA: TGTGCCAGCTCAGGGACAGCTAGCACAGATACGCAGTATTTT.

This clone was counted once. The J gene is TRBJ2-3, the V gene TRBV4-1; D gene ambiguous. CDR1 MGHRA and CDR2 YSYEKL come from the germline V gene. There are 16 residues in the CDR3. V was trimmed by 4 bases and J by 0 bases, leaving 14 bases between them. The CDR3 coding sequence is TGCGCCAGCAGCCCCTCCCGGCCTGATAGCACAGATACGCAGTATTTT. Translated: CASSPSRPDSTDTQYF.

The rearrangement links TRBV6-5 to TRBJ2-3; tentative D call: TRBD1 (7 bases). V was pared by 7 bases and J by 1 base, with 12 bases between. Germline CDR1 reads MNHEY; CDR2 reads SVGAGI. The CDR3 contains 14 residues. Here the CDR3 reads CASKQGEGTDTQYF. The CDR3 nucleotides are TGTGCCAGCAAGCAGGGGGAGGGCACAGATACGCAGTATTTT.

The gene calls are TRBV28 and TRBJ1-5; perhaps TRBD1 as D (5 bases). Germline V gene lookup returns CDR1 MDHEN and CDR2 SYDVKM. This CDR3 comprises 14 residues. V dropped 5 bases and J dropped 6 bases, with 14 bases sitting between them. The CDR3 coding sequence is TGTGCCAGCAGTGGTGGGGGGAGCGGTCAGCCCCAGCATTTT. Translating it yields CASSGGGSGQPQHF.

This clone was counted a single time. CDR3: CSVVVGTDRTDTQYF. The CDR3 DNA reads TGCAGCGTTGTAGTTGGGACAGACCGCACAGATACGCAGTATTTT. V gene TRBV29-1 combines with J gene TRBJ2-3, with 7 bases matching TRBD1. CDR1 is SQVTM and CDR2 is ANQGSEA in the germline V gene. The V gene end was trimmed by 4 bases and the J gene end by 1 base; junction bases not matched to a gene: 8. The CDR3 loop spans 15 amino acids.

The gene calls are TRBV20-1 and TRBJ1-4; D unclear. V was pared by 6 bases and J by 8 bases, with 10 bases between. The germline V gene encodes CDR1 DFQATT and CDR2 SNEGSKA (reference sequence). CDR3 length: 11 amino acids. DNA of the CDR3: TGCAGTGCCCTCACAAGAGAAAAACTGTTTTTT. Its protein product is CSALTREKLFF.

The chain links TRBV4-3 to TRBJ1-1; D is undetermined. Germline CDR1 and CDR2: LGHNA and YSLEER. The CDR3 consists of 15 residues. Trimming took 0 bases from V and 0 from J, leaving 8 bases between them. This CDR3 reads CASSQDPGMNTEAFF. The CDR3 DNA sequence: TGCGCCAGCAGCCAAGATCCGGGGATGAACACTGAAGCTTTCTTT.

The chain combines TRBV5-1 with TRBJ1-5; 7 positions match TRBD1. Germline CDR1 is SGHRS and CDR2 is YFSETQ. V was pared by 0 bases and J by 4 bases, with 4 bases of the junction left unmatched. CDR3 size: 15 residues. The CDR3 region is CASSLDRGDNQPQHF. CDR3 nucleotide sequence: TGCGCCAGCAGCTTGGACAGGGGAGATAATCAGCCCCAGCATTTT.

The V call is TRBV6-5, the J call TRBJ2-7; the match to TRBD2 covers 12 bases. Germline V CDR1 and CDR2: MNHEY, SVGAGI. The trim removed 6 bases at V and 5 bases at J, leaving 8 bases unmatched. The CDR3 is 15 residues long. The CDR3 DNA reads TGTGCCAGCAGCCAACTAGCGGGGGGATCGCACGAGCAGTACTTC. Amino acids: CASSQLAGGSHEQYF.

This rearrangement joins TRBV2 to TRBJ2-7, with 8 bases that match TRBD1. The CDR3 has 16 residues. V lost 4 bases, J lost 10 bases, and 18 bases stayed unmatched. CDR1 and CDR2 (germline): SNHLY, FYNNEI. Here the CDR3 reads CASSVGRGQGIAEQYF. The CDR3 DNA reads TGTGCCAGCAGTGTGGGTCGAGGACAGGGCATAGCGGAACAGTACTTC.

Only one count was recorded for this clone. The V and J genes are TRBV11-2 and TRBJ2-7, with a possible D match to TRBD1 (5 bases). The germline gives CDR1 SGHAT, CDR2 FQNNGV. This CDR3 spans 13 amino acids. With 6 bases removed from V and 1 base from J, the gap between germline ends came to 10 bases. The CDR3 loop reads CASSFDSSYEQYF. The DNA of the CDR3 is TGTGCCAGCAGTTTTGACAGTTCCTACGAGCAGTACTTC.

The DNA for the CDR3 is TGTGCCAGTTCAACGGGGGAATATAGCAATCAGCCCCAGCATTTT. It is translated as CASSTGEYSNQPQHF. J is TRBJ1-5 and V is TRBV9, with D possibly TRBD1 on 5 matching bases. The CDR3 covers 15 residues. Germline-derived CDR1 and CDR2 are SGDLS and YYNGEE. V was trimmed by 8 bases and J by 0 bases, leaving 15 bases between them.

J is TRBJ1-1 and V is TRBV6-1; D perhaps matches TRBD1 (5 bases). V lost 6 bases and J lost 2, with 10 bases in between. Germline CDR1 MNHNS, CDR2 SASEGT. This CDR3 is 13 amino acids long. Here the CDR3 reads CASSTGHNTEAFF. In DNA form, the CDR3 reads TGTGCCAGCAGCACCGGACACAACACTGAAGCTTTCTTT.

The V and J genes are TRBV6-1 and TRBJ2-7, with 8 bases identical to TRBD1. Germline V gives CDR1 MNHNS, CDR2 SASEGT. The CDR3 covers 13 residues. V was clipped by 4 bases and J by 6 bases; unmatched bases: 5. CDR3 protein: CASSASGTGEQYF. The CDR3 DNA follows: TGTGCCAGCAGTGCCTCCGGGACAGGCGAGCAGTACTTC.

Points on this clone: The sample contains more than one DNA sequence encoding this CDR3. The rearrangement uses TRBV7-6 and TRBJ2-7, with D hard to call. The CDR3 sequence is 12 residues long. Germline lookup yields CDR1 SGHVS and CDR2 FNYEAQ. V was pared by 1 base and J by 7 bases, with 8 bases between. CDR3 loop: CASSLVDGEQYF. In nucleotides, the CDR3 is TGTGCCAGCAGCTTAGTGGATGGGGAGCAGTACTTC.

The V gene is TRBV4-2, the J gene TRBJ2-1, with 11 bases that match TRBD1. Germline CDR1 LGHNA, CDR2 YNFKEQ. The CDR3 is made up of 16 amino acids. The ends lost 2 bases at V and 9 bases at J; junction bases unmatched: 9. The CDR3 DNA reads as TGTGCCAGCAGCCAATCCGGGACAGGGGGGTATAGTGAGCAGTTCTTC. Amino acids: CASSQSGTGGYSEQFF.

This clone showed up just a few times. This chain joins TRBV23-1 and TRBJ1-5; TRBD1 aligns across 8 bases. TRBV23-1 is filed as an ORF, its function uncertain. V lost 2 bases and J lost 1; bases outside the gene matches: 1. The CDR3 runs 15 residues. In nucleotides, the CDR3 is TGCGCCAGCAGTCAAGGACAGGGCAGCAATCAGCCCCAGCATTTT. Protein sequence: CASSQGQGSNQPQHF.

This CDR3 reads CSVGANFNQPQHF. CDR3 nucleotide sequence: TGCAGCGTAGGGGCGAATTTCAATCAGCCCCAGCATTTT. The chain carries TRBV29-1 and TRBJ1-5; D is perhaps TRBD1 (5 bases). V lost 6 bases and J lost 3, with 12 bases in between. The germline V gene encodes CDR1 SQVTM and CDR2 ANQGSEA. The CDR3 extends over 13 amino acids.

The table lists this clone with a few counts. J is TRBJ2-1 and V is TRBV6-5; 9 nucleotides align to TRBD1. Trimming took 0 bases from V and 7 from J; bases not matched to a gene: 4. Germline-derived CDR1 and CDR2 are MNHEY and SVGAGI. The CDR3 is 15 amino acids. In DNA form, the CDR3 reads TGTGCCAGCAGTTACTCCGGGACAGGGTCGAATGAGCAGTTCTTC. This sequence encodes CASSYSGTGSNEQFF.

Only one count was recorded for this clone. The gene calls are TRBV27 and TRBJ1-1, with 9 bases that match TRBD1. The germline CDR1 and CDR2 sequences are MNHEY and SMNVEV (reference sequence). V lost 6 bases to trimming and J lost 1 base; unmatched junction nucleotides: 9. The CDR3 contains 16 residues. CDR3 region: CASSLTTGGPNTEAFF. CDR3 nucleotides: TGTGCCAGCAGCCTAACTACAGGGGGCCCGAACACTGAAGCTTTCTTT.